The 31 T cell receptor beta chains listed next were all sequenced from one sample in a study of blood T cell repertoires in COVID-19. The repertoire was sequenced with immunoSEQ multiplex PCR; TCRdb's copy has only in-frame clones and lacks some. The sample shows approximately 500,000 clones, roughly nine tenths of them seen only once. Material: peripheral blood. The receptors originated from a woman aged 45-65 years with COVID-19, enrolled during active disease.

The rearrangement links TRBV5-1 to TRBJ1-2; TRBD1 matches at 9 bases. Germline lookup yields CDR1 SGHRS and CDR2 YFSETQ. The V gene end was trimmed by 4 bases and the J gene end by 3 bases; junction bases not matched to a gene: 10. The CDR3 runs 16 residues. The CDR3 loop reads CASSTPGDRVDYGYTF. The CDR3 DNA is TGCGCCAGCAGCACCCCGGGGGACAGGGTCGACTATGGCTACACCTTC.

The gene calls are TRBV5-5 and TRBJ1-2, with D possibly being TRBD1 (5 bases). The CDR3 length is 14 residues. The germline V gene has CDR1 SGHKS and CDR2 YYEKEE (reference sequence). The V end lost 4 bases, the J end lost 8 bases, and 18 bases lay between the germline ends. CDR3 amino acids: CASSPTYGAEGYTF. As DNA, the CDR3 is TGTGCCAGCAGCCCCACGTATGGGGCGGAAGGCTACACCTTC.

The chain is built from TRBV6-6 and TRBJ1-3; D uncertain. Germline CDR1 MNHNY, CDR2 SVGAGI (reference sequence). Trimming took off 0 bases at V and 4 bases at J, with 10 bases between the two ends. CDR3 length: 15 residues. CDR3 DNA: TGTGCCAGCAGTTACTCGTCCGGGAGGGGAAACACCATATATTTT. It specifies CASSYSSGRGNTIYF.

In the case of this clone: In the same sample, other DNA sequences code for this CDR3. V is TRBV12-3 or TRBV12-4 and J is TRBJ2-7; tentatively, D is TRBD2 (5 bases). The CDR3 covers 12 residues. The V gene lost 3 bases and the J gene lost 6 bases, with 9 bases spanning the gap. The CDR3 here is CASSLSLAEQYF. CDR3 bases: TGTGCCAGCAGTTTGAGTCTAGCCGAGCAGTACTTC.

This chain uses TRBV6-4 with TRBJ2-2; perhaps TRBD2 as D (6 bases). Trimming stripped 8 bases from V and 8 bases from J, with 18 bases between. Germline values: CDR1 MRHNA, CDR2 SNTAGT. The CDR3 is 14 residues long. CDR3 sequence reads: CASFFIERAGELFF. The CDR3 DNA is TGTGCCAGCTTTTTTATAGAGCGGGCGGGGGAGCTGTTTTTT.

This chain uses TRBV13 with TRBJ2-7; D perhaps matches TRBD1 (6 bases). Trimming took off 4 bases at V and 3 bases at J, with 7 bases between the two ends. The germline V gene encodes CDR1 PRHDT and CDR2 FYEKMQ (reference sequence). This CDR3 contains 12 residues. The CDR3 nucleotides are TGTGCCAGCAGCTCGGACAGCTACGAGCAGTACTTC. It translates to CASSSDSYEQYF.

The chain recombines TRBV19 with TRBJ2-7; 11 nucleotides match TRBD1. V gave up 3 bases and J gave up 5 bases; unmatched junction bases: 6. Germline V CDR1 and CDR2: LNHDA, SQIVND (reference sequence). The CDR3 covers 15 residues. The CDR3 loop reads CASSIRGTGGDEQYF. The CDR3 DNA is TGTGCCAGTAGTATTCGGGGGACAGGGGGGGACGAGCAGTACTTC.

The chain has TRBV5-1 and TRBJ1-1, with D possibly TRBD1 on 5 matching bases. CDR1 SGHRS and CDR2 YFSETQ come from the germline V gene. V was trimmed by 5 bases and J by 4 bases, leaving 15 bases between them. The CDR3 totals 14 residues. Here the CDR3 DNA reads TGCGCCAGCAGACAAGGGGCGGGGAGCACTGAAGCTTTCTTT. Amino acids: CASRQGAGSTEAFF.

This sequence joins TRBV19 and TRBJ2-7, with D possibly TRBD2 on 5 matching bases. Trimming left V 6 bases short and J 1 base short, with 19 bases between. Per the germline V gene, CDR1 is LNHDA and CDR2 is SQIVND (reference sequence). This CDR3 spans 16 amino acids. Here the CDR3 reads CASSPSRGARSYEQYF. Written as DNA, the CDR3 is TGTGCCAGTAGCCCGAGCCGGGGTGCGCGGTCCTACGAGCAGTACTTC.

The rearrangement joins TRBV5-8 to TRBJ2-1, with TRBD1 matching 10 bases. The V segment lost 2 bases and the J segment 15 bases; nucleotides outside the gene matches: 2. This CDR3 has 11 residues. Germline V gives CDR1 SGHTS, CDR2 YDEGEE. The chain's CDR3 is CASSFRDRGFF. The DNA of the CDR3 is TGTGCCAGCAGCTTCCGGGACAGGGGGTTCTTC.

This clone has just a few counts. CDR3 in DNA: TGCAGCGTGGACGAATGGGACAGCGATGGCTACACCTTC. This codes for CSVDEWDSDGYTF. The chain has TRBV29-1 and TRBJ1-2, with TRBD1 matching over 7 bases. Trimming removed 6 bases from V and 6 bases from J; junction bases left unmatched: 10. CDR1 SQVTM and CDR2 ANQGSEA come from the germline V gene. This CDR3 region has 13 residues.

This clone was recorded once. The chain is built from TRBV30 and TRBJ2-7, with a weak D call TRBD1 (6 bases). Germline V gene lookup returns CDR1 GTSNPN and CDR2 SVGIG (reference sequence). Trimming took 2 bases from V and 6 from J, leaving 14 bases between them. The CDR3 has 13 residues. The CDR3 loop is CAWSSTGPPEQYF. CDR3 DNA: TGTGCCTGGAGTTCCACAGGGCCCCCCGAGCAGTACTTC. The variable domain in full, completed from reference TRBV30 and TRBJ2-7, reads SQTIHQWPATLVQPVGSPLSLECTVEGTSNPNLYWYRQAAGRGLQLLFYSVGIGQISSEVPQNLSASRPQDRQFILSSKKLLLSDSGFYLCAWSSTGPPEQYFGPGTRLTVT.

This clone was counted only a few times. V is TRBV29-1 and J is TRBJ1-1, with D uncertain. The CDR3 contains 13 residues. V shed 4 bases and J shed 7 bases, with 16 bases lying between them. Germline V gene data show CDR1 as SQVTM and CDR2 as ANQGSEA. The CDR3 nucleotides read TGCAGCGTTGCGGGGAGGAGCTATGATGAAGCTTTCTTT. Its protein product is CSVAGRSYDEAFF.

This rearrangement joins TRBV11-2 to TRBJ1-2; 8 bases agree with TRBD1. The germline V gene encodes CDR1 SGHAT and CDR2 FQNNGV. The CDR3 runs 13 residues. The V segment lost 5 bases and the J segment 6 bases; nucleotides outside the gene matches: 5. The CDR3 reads CASSLGQDHGYTF. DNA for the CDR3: TGTGCCAGCAGCCTGGGACAGGACCATGGCTACACCTTC.

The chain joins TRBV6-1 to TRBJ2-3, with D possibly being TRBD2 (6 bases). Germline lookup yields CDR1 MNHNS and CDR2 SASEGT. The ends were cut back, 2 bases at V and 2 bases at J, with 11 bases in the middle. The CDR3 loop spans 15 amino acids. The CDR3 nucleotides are TGTGCCAGCAGTGAATATGCGCGGGACACAGATACGCAGTATTTT. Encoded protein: CASSEYARDTDTQYF.

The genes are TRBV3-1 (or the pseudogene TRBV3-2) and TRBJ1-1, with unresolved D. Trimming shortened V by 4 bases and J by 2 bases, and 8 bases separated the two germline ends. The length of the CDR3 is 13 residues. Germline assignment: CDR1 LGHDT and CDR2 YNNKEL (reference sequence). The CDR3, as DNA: TGTGCCAGCAGCCTGTCACTCAACACTGAAGCTTTCTTT. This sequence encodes CASSLSLNTEAFF.

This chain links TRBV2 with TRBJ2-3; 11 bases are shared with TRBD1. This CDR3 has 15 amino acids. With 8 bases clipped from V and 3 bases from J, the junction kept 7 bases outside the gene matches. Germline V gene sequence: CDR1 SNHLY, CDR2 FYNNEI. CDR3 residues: CASLAGQGVTDTQYF. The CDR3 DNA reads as TGTGCCAGCTTAGCGGGACAGGGGGTTACAGATACGCAGTATTTT.

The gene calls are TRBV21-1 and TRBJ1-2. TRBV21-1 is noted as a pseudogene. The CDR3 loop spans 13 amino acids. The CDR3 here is CASTTRFRRGYTF. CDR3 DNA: TGTGCCAGCACCACTAGGTTCAGGCGGGGCTACACCTTC.

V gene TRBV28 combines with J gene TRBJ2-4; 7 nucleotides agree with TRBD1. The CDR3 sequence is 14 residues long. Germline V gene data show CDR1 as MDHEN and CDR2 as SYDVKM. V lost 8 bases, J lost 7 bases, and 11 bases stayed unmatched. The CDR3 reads CASGRTGQMNIQYF. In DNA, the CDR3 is TGTGCCAGCGGCCGGACGGGACAGATGAACATTCAGTACTTC.

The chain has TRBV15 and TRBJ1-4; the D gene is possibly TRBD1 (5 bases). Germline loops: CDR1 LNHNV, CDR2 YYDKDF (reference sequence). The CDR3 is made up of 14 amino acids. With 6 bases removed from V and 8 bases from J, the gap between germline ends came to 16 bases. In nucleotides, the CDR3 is TGTGCCACCAGACGTTTAGGGGTTGGGGAAAAACTGTTTTTT. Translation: CATRRLGVGEKLFF.

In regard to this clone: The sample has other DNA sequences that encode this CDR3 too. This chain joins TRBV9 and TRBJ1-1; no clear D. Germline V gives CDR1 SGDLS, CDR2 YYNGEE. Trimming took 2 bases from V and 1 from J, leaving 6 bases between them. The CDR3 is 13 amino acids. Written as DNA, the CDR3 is TGTGCCAGCAGCGTCCGACAGAACACTGAAGCTTTCTTT. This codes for CASSVRQNTEAFF.

The CDR3 nucleotides read TGTGCCAGCAGCTTAACAGGGGGCGTGTTCCACGAGCAGTACTTC. Translated: CASSLTGGVFHEQYF. The rearrangement links TRBV7-9 to TRBJ2-7; the match to TRBD1 covers 9 bases. The V segment lost 2 bases and the J segment 5 bases; nucleotides outside the gene matches: 7. The CDR3 extends over 15 amino acids. CDR1 and CDR2 (germline): SEHNR, FQNEAQ (reference sequence).

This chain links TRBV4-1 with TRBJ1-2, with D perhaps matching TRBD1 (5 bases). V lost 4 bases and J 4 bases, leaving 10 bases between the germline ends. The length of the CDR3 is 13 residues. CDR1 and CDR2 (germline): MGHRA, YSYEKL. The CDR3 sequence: CASSPWGGYGYTF. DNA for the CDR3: TGCGCCAGCAGCCCTTGGGGGGGCTATGGCTACACCTTC.

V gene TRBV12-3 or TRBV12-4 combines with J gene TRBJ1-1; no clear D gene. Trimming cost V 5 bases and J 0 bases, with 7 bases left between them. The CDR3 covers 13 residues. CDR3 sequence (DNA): TGTGCCAGCAGTATAGGAGTGAACACTGAAGCTTTCTTT. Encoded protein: CASSIGVNTEAFF.

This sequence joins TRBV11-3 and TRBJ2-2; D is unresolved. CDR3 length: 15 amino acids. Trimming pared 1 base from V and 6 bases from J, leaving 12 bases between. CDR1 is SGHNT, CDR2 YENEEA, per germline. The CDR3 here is CASSLVSRPPGELFF. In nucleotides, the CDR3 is TGTGCCAGCAGCTTAGTCTCTAGACCCCCCGGGGAGCTGTTTTTT.

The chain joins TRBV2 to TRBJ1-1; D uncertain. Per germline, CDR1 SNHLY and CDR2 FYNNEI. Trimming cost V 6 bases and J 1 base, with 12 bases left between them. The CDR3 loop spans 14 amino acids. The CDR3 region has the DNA TGTGCCAGCAGCTTCCCGTCGGGGAACACTGAAGCTTTCTTT. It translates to CASSFPSGNTEAFF.

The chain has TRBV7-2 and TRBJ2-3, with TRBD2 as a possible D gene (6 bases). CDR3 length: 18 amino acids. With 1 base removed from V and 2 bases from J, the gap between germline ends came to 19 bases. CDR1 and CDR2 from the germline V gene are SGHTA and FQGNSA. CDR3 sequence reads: CASSLERGGTVSTDTQYF. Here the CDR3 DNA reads TGTGCCAGCAGCTTAGAGAGAGGAGGGACGGTATCCACAGATACGCAGTATTTT.

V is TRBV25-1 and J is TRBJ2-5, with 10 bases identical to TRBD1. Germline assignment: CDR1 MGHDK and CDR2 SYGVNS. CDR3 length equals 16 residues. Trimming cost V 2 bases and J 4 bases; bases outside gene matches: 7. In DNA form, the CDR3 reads TGTGCCAGCAGTGAACGGGGACAGGGGAGGGGAGAGACCCAGTACTTC. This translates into CASSERGQGRGETQYF.

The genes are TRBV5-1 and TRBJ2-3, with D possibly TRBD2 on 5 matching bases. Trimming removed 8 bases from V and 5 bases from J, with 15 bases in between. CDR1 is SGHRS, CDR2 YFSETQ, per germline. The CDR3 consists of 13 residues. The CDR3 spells CASTTLLGDTQYF. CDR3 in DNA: TGCGCCAGTACCACTTTACTAGGAGATACGCAGTATTTT.

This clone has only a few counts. The chain's CDR3 is CASSRQNTYEQYF. The CDR3 nucleotides read TGTGCCAGCAGCCGACAGAATACCTACGAGCAGTACTTC. The rearrangement joins TRBV5-6 to TRBJ2-7, with a possible D match to TRBD1 (5 bases). The CDR3 covers 13 residues. Germline CDR1 reads SGHDT; CDR2 reads YYEEEE. V was trimmed by 4 bases and J by 2 bases, leaving 10 bases between them. The whole variable domain, filled in from reference TRBV5-6 and TRBJ2-7, reads DAGVTQSPTHLIKTRGQQVTLRCSPKSGHDTVSWYQQALGQGPQFIFQYYEEEERQRGNFPDRFSGHQFPNYSSELNVNALLLGDSALYLCASSRQNTYEQYFGPGTRLTVT.

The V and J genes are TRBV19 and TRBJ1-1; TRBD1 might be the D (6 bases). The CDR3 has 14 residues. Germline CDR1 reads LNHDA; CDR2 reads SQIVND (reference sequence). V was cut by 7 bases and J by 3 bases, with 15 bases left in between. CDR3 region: CASTLGGPHTEAFF. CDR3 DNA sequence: TGTGCCAGTACCCTCGGGGGGCCTCACACTGAAGCTTTCTTT.